This entry lists 11 T cell receptor beta chains sequenced from one sample in a study of T cell changes during pregnancy in multiple sclerosis. Sequencing was performed with immunoSEQ multiplex PCR; in TCRdb, only in-frame clones are kept and a portion is missing. The sample records around 45,000 clones, over 80% being singletons. This specimen consisted of CD4+ T cells from peripheral blood mononuclear cells, obtained before pregnancy. The origin of the receptors is a female donor with multiple sclerosis, enrolled in a pregnancy study.

This rearrangement joins TRBV6-5 to TRBJ2-2; no reliable D call. The CDR3 extends over 13 amino acids. With 2 bases removed from V and 5 bases from J, the gap between germline ends came to 6 bases. CDR1 and CDR2 from the germline V gene are MNHEY and SVGAGI. Here the CDR3 DNA reads TGTGCCAGCAGTTACCCGGGTACCGGGGAGCTGTTTTTT. Its translation is CASSYPGTGELFF.

This chain joins TRBV7-2 and TRBJ2-3; maybe TRBD1 (5 bases). V was cut by 3 bases and J by 3 bases, with 13 bases left in between. The CDR3 extends over 15 amino acids. In germline, CDR1 is SGHTA, CDR2 FQGNSA. The CDR3 region is CASSFRLGETDTQYF. In DNA, the CDR3 is TGTGCCAGCAGCTTTCGTTTAGGGGAAACAGATACGCAGTATTTT.

The rearrangement joins TRBV6-5 to TRBJ1-1; D might be TRBD1 (5 bases). V lost 2 bases and J lost 14, with 12 bases in between. The CDR3 consists of 11 residues. Germline V lookup: CDR1 MNHEY, CDR2 SVGAGI. CDR3 in amino acids: CASSYQGRGFF. CDR3 DNA: TGTGCCAGCAGTTACCAGGGCCGGGGGTTCTTT.

The rearrangement links TRBV6-1 to TRBJ2-6; the match to TRBD1 covers 11 bases. The V gene's germline CDR1 is MNHNS and CDR2 SASEGT. This CDR3 spans 18 amino acids. The J segment lost 1 base and the V segment lost 4 bases, leaving 6 bases of the junction unmatched. The CDR3 sequence is CASSGPGQGGSGANVLTF. The CDR3 nucleotides are TGTGCCAGCAGTGGGCCGGGACAGGGGGGTTCTGGGGCCAACGTCCTGACTTTC.

This chain connects TRBV29-1 to TRBJ1-5; D not certain. V gave up 2 bases and J gave up 0 bases, with 8 bases separating them. The CDR3 has 14 residues. CDR1 and CDR2 from the germline V gene are SQVTM and ANQGSEA. The DNA of the CDR3 is TGCAGCGTTGAACCCAGATATAGCAATCAGCCCCAGCATTTT. Protein product: CSVEPRYSNQPQHF.

V gene TRBV7-8 combines with J gene TRBJ2-7; D is unclear. The CDR3 contains 16 residues. V was trimmed by 1 base and J by 2 bases, leaving 15 bases between them. In germline, CDR1 is SGHVS, CDR2 FQNEAQ. CDR3 protein: CASSLDLVSMTYEQYF. In nucleotides, the CDR3 is TGTGCCAGCAGCTTAGATTTAGTATCCATGACCTACGAGCAGTACTTC.

V usage is TRBV27 and J usage is TRBJ2-2; possible D gene TRBD1, 6 bases. Trimming pared 5 bases from V and 5 bases from J, leaving 12 bases between. The CDR3 totals 14 residues. The V gene's germline CDR1 is MNHEY and CDR2 SMNVEV (reference sequence). The CDR3 DNA reads as TGTGCCAGCAGTGTCACACAGGGTACCGGGGAGCTGTTTTTT. It translates to CASSVTQGTGELFF.

This chain uses TRBV7-2 with TRBJ1-5; 8 nucleotides agree with TRBD1. The CDR3 length is 16 residues. Trimming took 5 bases from V and 5 from J; bases not matched to a gene: 11. Per germline, CDR1 SGHTA and CDR2 FQGNSA. The CDR3 DNA reads TGTGCCAGCAGCCCATCCCTGGACAGGGATGATCAGCCCCAGCATTTT. This codes for CASSPSLDRDDQPQHF.

By its share, this clone is medium-sized. The rearrangement links TRBV9 to TRBJ2-5, with 10 bases fitting TRBD2. Germline assignment: CDR1 SGDLS and CDR2 YYNGEE. The length of the CDR3 is 15 residues. Losses at the gene ends were 3 bases for V and 2 bases for J; bases not matched to a gene: 4. The CDR3, as DNA: TGTGCCAGCAGCGCTTCGGGACTAGCGCAAGAGACCCAGTACTTC. Protein sequence: CASSASGLAQETQYF.

The chain uses TRBV6-6 and TRBJ2-5, with 7 bases identical to TRBD1. The CDR3 loop spans 12 amino acids. V gave up 6 bases and J gave up 6 bases; unmatched junction bases: 4. The germline CDR1 and CDR2 sequences are MNHNY and SVGAGI (reference sequence). The CDR3 DNA sequence: TGTGCCAGCAGCCGGGACAGCCAGACCCAGTACTTC. Amino acids: CASSRDSQTQYF.

This clone was counted a few times. The rearrangement links TRBV19 to TRBJ1-6; 7 positions agree with TRBD1. V shed 5 bases, J shed 7 bases, and the junction held 8 bases outside the gene matches. Germline values: CDR1 LNHDA, CDR2 SQIVND (reference sequence). This CDR3 is 15 amino acids long. As DNA, the CDR3 is TGTGCCAGTAGTTCAGACAGGGCCGGCAATTCACCCCTCCACTTT. It is translated as CASSSDRAGNSPLHF.